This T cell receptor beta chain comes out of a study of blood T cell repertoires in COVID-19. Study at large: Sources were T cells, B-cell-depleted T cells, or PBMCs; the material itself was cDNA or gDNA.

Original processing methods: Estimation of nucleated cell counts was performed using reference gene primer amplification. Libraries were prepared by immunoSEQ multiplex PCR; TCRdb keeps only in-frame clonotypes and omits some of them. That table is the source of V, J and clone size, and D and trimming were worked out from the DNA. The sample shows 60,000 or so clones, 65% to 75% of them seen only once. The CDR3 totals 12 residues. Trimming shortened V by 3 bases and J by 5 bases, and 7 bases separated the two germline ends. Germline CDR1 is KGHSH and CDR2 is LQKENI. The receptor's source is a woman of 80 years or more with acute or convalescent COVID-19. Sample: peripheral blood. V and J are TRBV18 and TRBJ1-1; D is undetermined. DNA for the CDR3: TGTGCCAGCTCACCTACTGAAACTGAAGCTTTCTTT. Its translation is CASSPTETEAFF.